This TCR beta chain emerged from a study of CD8 T cells in ankylosing spondylitis. The CDR3 contains 15 residues. Germline V gene sequence: CDR1 DFQATT, CDR2 SNEGSKA (reference sequence). V was clipped by 7 bases and J by 5 bases; unmatched bases: 14. Molecular-barcoded quantitative 5'-RACE produced these TCR beta libraries. MiXCR, applied by TCRdb to the 5' RACE reads, yields one record per CDR3 protein. The repertoire includes more than 300,000 distinct CDR3 sequences, approximately 10% of them detected once, and roughly a tenth sits in the top ten. The study's findings and limits: In ankylosing spondylitis patients, matched synovial fluid reportedly showed significant enrichment of disease-linked clones. Within ankylosing spondylitis blood, a TCR beta motif made up of several highly homologous variants appeared to be characteristic.

This clonotype occurred a few times. The antigen is unknown. The rearrangement links TRBV20-1 to TRBJ2-1; TRBD2 agrees at 7 bases. The specimen sequenced was blood, either unsorted or a sorted T cell fraction (not recorded which). The TCR originated in a female donor with ankylosing spondylitis or in good health (not recorded which). The CDR3 DNA is TGCAGTGGGGGCGGGAGTTTGGGGCCGGACAATGAGCAGTTCTTC. Protein: CSGGGSLGPDNEQFF.